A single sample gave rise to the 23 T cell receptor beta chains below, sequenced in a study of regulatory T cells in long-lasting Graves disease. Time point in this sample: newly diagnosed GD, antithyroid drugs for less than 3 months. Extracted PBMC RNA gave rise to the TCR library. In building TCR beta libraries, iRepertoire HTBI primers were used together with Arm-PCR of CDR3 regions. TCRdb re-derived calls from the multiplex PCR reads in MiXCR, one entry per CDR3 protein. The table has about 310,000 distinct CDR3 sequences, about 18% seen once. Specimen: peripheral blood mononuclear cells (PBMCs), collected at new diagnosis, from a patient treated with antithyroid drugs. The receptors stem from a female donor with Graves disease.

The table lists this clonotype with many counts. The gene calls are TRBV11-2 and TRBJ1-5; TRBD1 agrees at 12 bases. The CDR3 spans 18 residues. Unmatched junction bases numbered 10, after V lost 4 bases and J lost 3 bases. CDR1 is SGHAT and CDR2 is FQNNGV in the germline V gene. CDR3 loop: CASSSGTGGAEYNQPQHF. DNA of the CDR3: TGTGCCAGCAGCTCTGGGACAGGGGGCGCGGAATACAATCAGCCCCAGCATTTT.

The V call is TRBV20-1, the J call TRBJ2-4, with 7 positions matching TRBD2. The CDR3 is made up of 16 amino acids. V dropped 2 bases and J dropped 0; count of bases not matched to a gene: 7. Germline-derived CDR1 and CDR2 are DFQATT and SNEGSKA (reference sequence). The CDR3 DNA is TGCAGTGCTAGAAAGCGACTAGCACTAGCCAAAAACATTCAGTACTTC. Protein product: CSARKRLALAKNIQYF.

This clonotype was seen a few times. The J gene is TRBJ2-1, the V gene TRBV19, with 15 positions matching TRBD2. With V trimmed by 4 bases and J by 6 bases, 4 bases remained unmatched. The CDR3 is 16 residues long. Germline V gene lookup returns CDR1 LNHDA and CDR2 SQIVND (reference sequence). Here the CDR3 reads CASSRTSGRAFNEQFF. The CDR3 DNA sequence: TGTGCCAGTAGTAGGACTAGCGGGAGGGCCTTCAATGAGCAGTTCTTC. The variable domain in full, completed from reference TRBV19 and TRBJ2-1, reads DGGITQSPKYLFRKEGQNVTLSCEQNLNHDAMYWYRQDPGQGLRLIYYSQIVNDFQKGDIAEGYSVSREKKESFPLTVTSAQKNPTAFYLCASSRTSGRAFNEQFFGPGTRLTVL.

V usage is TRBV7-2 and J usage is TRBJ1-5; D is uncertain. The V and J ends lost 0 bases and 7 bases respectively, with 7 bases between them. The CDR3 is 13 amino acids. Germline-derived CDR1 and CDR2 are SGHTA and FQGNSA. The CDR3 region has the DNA TGTGCCAGCAGCTTAGCAGGGTGGCAGCCCCAGCATTTT. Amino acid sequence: CASSLAGWQPQHF.

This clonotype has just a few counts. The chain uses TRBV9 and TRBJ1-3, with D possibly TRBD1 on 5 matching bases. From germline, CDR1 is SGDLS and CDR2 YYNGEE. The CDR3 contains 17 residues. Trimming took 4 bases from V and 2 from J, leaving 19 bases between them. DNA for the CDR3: TGTGCCAGCAGCCGGGCAGGGCCGGTCGGAACTGGAAACACCATATATTTT. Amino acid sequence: CASSRAGPVGTGNTIYF.

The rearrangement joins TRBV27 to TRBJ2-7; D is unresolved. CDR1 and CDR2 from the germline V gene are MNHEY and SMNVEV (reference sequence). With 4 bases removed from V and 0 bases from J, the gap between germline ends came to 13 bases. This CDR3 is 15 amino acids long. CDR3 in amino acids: CASSSRQVSSYEQYF. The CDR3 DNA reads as TGTGCCAGCAGTTCAAGGCAGGTGAGCTCCTACGAGCAGTACTTC.

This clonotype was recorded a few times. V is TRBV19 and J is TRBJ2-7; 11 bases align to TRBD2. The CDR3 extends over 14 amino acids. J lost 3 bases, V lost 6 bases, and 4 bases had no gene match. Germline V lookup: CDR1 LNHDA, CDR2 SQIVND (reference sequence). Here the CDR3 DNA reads TGTGCCAGTAGCCCGGGACTAGCGGACTACGAGCAGTACTTC. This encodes CASSPGLADYEQYF.

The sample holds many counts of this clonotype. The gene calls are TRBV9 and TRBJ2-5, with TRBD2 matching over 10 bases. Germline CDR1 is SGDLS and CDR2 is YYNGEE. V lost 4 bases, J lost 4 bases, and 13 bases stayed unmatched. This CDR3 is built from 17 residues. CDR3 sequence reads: CASSPEGLAGAGETQYF. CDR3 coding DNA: TGTGCCAGCAGCCCAGAAGGGCTAGCGGGAGCGGGAGAGACCCAGTACTTC. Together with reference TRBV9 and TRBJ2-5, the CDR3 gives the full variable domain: DSGVTQTPKHLITATGQRVTLRCSPRSGDLSVYWYQQSLDQGLQFLIQYYNGEERAKGNILERFSAQQFPDLHSELNLSSLELGDSALYFCASSPEGLAGAGETQYFGPGTRLLVL.

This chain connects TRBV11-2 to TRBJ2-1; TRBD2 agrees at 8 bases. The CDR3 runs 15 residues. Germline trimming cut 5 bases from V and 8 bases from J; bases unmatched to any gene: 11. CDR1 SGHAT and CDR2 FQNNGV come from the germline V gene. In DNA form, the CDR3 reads TGTGCCAGCAGCACCGGACTAGCCACAGTTGATGAGCAGTTCTTC. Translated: CASSTGLATVDEQFF.

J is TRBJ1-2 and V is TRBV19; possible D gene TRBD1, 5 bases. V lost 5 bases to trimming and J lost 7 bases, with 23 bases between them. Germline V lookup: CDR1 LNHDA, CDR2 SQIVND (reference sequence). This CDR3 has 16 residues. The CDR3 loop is CASSFGFPGRRGGYTF. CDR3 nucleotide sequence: TGTGCCAGTAGTTTTGGTTTCCCGGGACGGCGGGGTGGCTACACCTTC.

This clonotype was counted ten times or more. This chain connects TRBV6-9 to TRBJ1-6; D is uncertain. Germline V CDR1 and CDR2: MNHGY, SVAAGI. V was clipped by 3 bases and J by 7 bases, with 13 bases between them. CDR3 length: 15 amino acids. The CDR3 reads CASSYVTDLNSPLHF. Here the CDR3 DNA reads TGTGCCAGCAGTTACGTAACGGACCTAAATTCACCCCTCCACTTT.

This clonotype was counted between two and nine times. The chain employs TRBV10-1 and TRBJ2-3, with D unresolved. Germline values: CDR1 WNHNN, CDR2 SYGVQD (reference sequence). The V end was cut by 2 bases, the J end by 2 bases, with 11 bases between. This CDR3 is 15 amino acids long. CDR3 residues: CASSEGRTNTDTQYF. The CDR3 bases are TGCGCCAGCAGTGAGGGGCGGACGAACACAGATACGCAGTATTTT.

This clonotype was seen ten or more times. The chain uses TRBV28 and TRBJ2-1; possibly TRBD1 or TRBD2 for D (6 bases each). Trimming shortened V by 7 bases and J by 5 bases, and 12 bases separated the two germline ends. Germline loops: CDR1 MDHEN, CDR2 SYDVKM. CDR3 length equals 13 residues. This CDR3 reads CASMGGWDNEQFF. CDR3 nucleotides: TGTGCCAGCATGGGGGGCTGGGACAATGAGCAGTTCTTC.

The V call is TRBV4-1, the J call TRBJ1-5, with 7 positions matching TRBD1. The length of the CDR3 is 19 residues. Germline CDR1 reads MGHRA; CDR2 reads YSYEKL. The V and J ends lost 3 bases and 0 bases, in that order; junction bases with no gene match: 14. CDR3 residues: CASSHSPRDRQNSNQPQHF. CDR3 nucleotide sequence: TGCGCCAGCAGCCATTCCCCCCGGGACAGACAGAATAGCAATCAGCCCCAGCATTTT.

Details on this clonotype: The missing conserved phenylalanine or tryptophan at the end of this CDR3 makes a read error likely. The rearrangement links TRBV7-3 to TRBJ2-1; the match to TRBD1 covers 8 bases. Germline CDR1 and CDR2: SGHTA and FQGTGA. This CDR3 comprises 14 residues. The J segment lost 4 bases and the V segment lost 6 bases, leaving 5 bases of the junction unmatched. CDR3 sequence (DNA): TGTGCCAGCAGTACGGGACAGGTGTACAATGAGCAGTTCCTC. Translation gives CASSTGQVYNEQFL.

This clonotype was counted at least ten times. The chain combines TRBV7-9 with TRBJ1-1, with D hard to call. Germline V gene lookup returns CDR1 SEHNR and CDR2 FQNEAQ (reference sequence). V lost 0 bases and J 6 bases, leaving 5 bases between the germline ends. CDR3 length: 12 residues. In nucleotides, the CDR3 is TGTGCCAGCAGCTTAGCGGCGGCTGAAGCTTTCTTT. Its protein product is CASSLAAAEAFF. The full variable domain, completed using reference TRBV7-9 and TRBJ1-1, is DTGVSQNPRHKITKRGQNVTFRCDPISEHNRLYWYRQTLGQGPEFLTYFQNEAQLEKSRLLSDRFSAERPKGSFSTLEIQRTEQGDSAMYLCASSLAAAEAFFGQGTRLTVV.

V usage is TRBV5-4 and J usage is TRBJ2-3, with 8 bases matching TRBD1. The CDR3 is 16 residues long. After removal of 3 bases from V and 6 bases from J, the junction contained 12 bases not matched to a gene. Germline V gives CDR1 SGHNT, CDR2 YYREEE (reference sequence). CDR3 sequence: CASSSVQGAGGDTQYF. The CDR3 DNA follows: TGTGCCAGCAGCTCGGTTCAGGGGGCTGGGGGCGATACGCAGTATTTT.

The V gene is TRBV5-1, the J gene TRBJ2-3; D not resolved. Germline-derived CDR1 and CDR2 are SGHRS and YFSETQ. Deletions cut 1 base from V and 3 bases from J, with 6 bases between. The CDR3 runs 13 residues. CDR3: CASSLKATDTQYF. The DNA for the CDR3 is TGCGCCAGCAGCTTGAAGGCGACAGATACGCAGTATTTT.

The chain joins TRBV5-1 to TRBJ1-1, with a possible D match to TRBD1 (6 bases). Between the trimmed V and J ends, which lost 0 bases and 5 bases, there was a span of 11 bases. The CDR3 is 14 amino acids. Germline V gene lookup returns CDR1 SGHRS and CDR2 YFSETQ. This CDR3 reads CASSLAGAGTEAFF. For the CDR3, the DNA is TGCGCCAGCAGCTTGGCAGGGGCGGGAACTGAAGCTTTCTTT. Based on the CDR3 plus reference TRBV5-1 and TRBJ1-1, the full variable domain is KAGVTQTPRYLIKTRGQQVTLSCSPISGHRSVSWYQQTPGQGLQFLFEYFSETQRNKGNFPGRFSGRQFSNSRSEMNVSTLELGDSALYLCASSLAGAGTEAFFGQGTRLTVV.

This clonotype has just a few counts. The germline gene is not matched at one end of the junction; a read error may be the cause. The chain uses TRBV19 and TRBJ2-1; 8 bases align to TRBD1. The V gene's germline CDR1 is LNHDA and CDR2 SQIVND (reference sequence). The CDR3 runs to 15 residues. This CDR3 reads CASNIATGGEREQFF. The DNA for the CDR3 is TGTGCCAGTAATATAGCTACAGGGGGAGAACGTGAGCAGTTCTTC.

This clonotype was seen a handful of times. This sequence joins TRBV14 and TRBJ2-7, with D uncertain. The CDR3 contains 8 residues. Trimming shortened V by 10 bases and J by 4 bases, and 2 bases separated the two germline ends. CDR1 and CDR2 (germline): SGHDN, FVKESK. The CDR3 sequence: CAIYEQYF. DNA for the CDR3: TGTGCCATTTACGAGCAGTACTTC.

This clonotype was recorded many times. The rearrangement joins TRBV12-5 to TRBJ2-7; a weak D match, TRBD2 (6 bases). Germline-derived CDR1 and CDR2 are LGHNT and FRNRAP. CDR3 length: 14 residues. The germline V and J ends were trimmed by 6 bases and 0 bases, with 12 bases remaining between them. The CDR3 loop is CASGRLESSYEQYF. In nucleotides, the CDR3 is TGTGCTAGTGGCCGACTAGAGAGCTCCTACGAGCAGTACTTC. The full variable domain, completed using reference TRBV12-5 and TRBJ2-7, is DARVTQTPRHKVTEMGQEVTMRCQPILGHNTVFWYRQTMMQGLELLAYFRNRAPLDDSGMPKDRFSAEMPDATLATLKIQPSEPRDSAVYFCASGRLESSYEQYFGPGTRLTVT.

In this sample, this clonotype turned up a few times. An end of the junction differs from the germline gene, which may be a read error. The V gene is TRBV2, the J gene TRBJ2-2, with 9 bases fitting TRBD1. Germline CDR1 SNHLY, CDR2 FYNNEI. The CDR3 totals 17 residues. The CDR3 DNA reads TGTGCCAGCAGGGACATTTCCGGGACAGGGAACACCGGGGAGCTGCTTTTT. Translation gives CASRDISGTGNTGELLF.